This is a list of T cell receptor beta chains from one sample in a study of regulatory T cells in long-lasting Graves disease. One entry per CDR3 protein, called by TCRdb with MiXCR from the multiplex PCR reads. In the table there are roughly 500,000 distinct CDR3 sequences, 12% to 15% of which are singletons. These same data were also listed under a study on T cells in Graves' hyperthyroidism and ophthalmopathy.

Sequencing used peripheral blood mononuclear cells (PBMCs), obtained at new diagnosis, from a patient treated with antithyroid drugs. All receptors derive from a woman between 45 and 60 years old with Graves disease. Each CDR3 is given with its conserved first and last residue. A D gene is named only where the DNA matches it firmly.

D gene | J gene | V gene | CDR3 protein
TRBD2 | TRBJ2-4 | TRBV6-7 | CASNGSGRGGDKNIQYF
TRBD1 | TRBJ2-1 | TRBV18 | CASSPRQGAANEQFF
TRBD2 | TRBJ2-3 | TRBV12-3/TRBV12-4 | CASSPGTSPSTDTQYF
NA | TRBJ2-2 | TRBV10-2 | CASREDANTGELFF
NA | TRBJ2-1 | TRBV12-3/TRBV12-4 | CASSSDLRGNEQFF
TRBD2 | TRBJ2-2 | TRBV5-1 | CASSLGLANAGELFF
NA | TRBJ1-5 | TRBV3-1 | CASSLGQSWGNQPQHF
NA | TRBJ2-7 | TRBV7-9 | CASSSTGQGYEQYF
NA | TRBJ2-7 | TRBV7-2 | CASSHPGWYGYEQYF
NA | TRBJ2-1 | TRBV7-8 | CASSFRRGYNEQFF
NA | TRBJ2-3 | TRBV19 | CASTRTETDTQYF
TRBD2 | TRBJ2-7 | TRBV5-6 | CASSGTSGRLREQYF
NA | TRBJ2-1 | TRBV10-2 | CASSARPSYNEQFF
TRBD2 | TRBJ2-1 | TRBV20-1 | CSASGGTSVIEQFF
NA | TRBJ2-2 | TRBV6-1 | CAGSLDVQGTGELFF
NA | TRBJ1-4 | TRBV3-1 | CASREGEGTIATNEKLFF
TRBD2 | TRBJ2-1 | TRBV7-9 | CASLWSGSGYEQFF
NA | TRBJ1-5 | TRBV6-1 | CASSAGRNQPQHF
NA | TRBJ2-5 | TRBV5-4 | CASSPNSSKETQYF
TRBD2 | TRBJ2-1 | TRBV10-3 | CAISDSGRAFDEQFF
TRBD1 | TRBJ1-4 | TRBV5-1 | CASSFQGAPNEKLFF
NA | TRBJ2-5 | TRBV28 | CASSFVSGVETQYF
TRBD1 | TRBJ2-5 | TRBV5-1 | CASSSTGVEEETQYF
TRBD2 | TRBJ2-7 | TRBV3-1 | CASSLSAGGDEQYF
NA | TRBJ2-3 | TRBV6-1 | CASSEDGTGWADTQYF
NA | TRBJ1-2 | TRBV25-1 | CASRGRAGSPSYGYTF
TRBD2 | TRBJ2-7 | TRBV7-6 | CASSPRLAGETYEQYF
NA | TRBJ2-4 | TRBV28 | CASSLGQASIQYF
NA | TRBJ2-3 | TRBV9 | CASSVERGGGQPTPSGTQYF
NA | TRBJ2-1 | TRBV3-1 | CASSQDEGALFF
NA | TRBJ2-7 | TRBV28 | CASSPHGLPRRYEQYF
NA | TRBJ2-7 | TRBV2 | CASTAGNSYEQYF